This T cell receptor (beta chain) was identified during a study of molecular identifiers for immune sequencing clone quantification (dated by TCRdb to the late 2010s). General notes on the study: For a replicate experiment, RNA from about 20,000 or 100,000 naive CD8 T cells was divided into five aliquots, of which four were sequenced. This methods study benchmarked molecular-identifier clustering-based TCR repertoire sequencing (MIDCIRS) and TCR RNA copy counting, using CD8 T cells to do so.

Libraries of naive CD8 T cells were built from about 21,000 to 970,000 sorted cells, with 10%, 30% or 50% of the purified RNA used. Naive CD8 T cells, defined as CD8+CD4-CCR7+CD45RA+, were FACS-sorted into RLT Plus buffer on a BD FACSAria II. To test detection sensitivity, Jurkat RNA equivalent to more than 9 TCR copies was spiked into samples of roughly 18,000-1,000,000 naive CD8 T cells. CD8 T cells were enriched using RosetteSep CD8+ T Cell Enrichment Cocktail and Ficoll-Paque, and the enriched cells then underwent ACK red cell lysis. Taken from the germline V gene, the CDR1 and CDR2 loops are SGHVS and FNYEAQ. Deletion took 3 bases off V and 2 bases off J, with a span of 8 bases between the germline ends. The CDR3, from cysteine to phenylalanine, totals 13 residues. Left in the record is the CDR3 DNA by itself, 39 bases read in frame from the first base. This clonotype was detected many times. Its antigen remains unidentified. No much larger clone exists at a distance of one base, and base qualities are not known.

The library came from PCR. Sequencing was carried out with a NextSeq 500. Preparation of bulk TCR libraries followed a previously described approach, with the TCR primers listed in Table S5. The Qiagen AllPrep DNA/RNA kit was used to purify total RNA. Reads from multiple sequencing runs of the same library were pooled before analysis. Regarding the original processing steps: Reads were retained only if an exact TCR constant sequence was present, and the retained reads were trimmed to 150 nt and grouped according to their 12-nt molecular barcodes. Reads inside each barcode group were sub-clustered using a 15% Levenshtein threshold, and a quality-weighted consensus sequence was constructed for each RNA molecule. Non-functional sequences were excluded, and lower-count sequences lying one edit away from another sequence were also excluded. Barcode sub-clusters with fewer than 20% of the maximum read count were removed, based on fitting two negative binomial distributions. TCRdb reprocessing: public reads trimmed at Q25 with fastp, clones called with MiXCR, in-frame beta chains kept. Entries that share a CDR3 protein sequence are merged under the most common genes and DNA. What appears here as the V and J calls and clone size reflects TCRdb's work, not the paper's. The sample data list approximately 100,000 distinct CDR3 sequences, and 36% of these were observed just once. Approximately 3.8% of the sample is held by the ten biggest clonotypes.

Here is what the overall study found, with its caveats: Spiked-in Jurkat TCR RNA equal to a single cell's worth was reported to be detectable even within 1,100,000 naive CD8 T cells. When barcode sub-clustering was left out, chimeric consensus sequences inflated TCR diversity, with chimeras reaching as high as 47%. The naive libraries included spiked-in Jurkat TCR RNA (10 copies' worth), and this RNA is not part of the donor repertoire. Roughly 3 recovered TCR RNA copies per cell were obtained by modeling, versus roughly 10 by digital PCR, implying a capture efficiency of 30% to 35%. In CMV-specific effector cells, clones with more than 20 RNA copies accounted for over 97% of molecules, whereas in naive cells such clones accounted for under 1%. Highly expanded clone sizes could be underestimated because identical TCR molecules may share a barcode.

This sequence uses TRBV7-6 and TRBJ2-7; a tentative D match to TRBD1 spans 5 bases. Source material: naive CD8+ T cells from blood, with Jurkat cell RNA spiked in. Read against the paper, the sample's cell subset or site label means: FACS-sorted CD8+CD4-CCR7+CD45RA+ naive T cells. This TCR came from a human donor in good health. Some libraries in this study had Jurkat cell RNA spiked in. The sequence in DNA is TGTGCCAGCAGCTTGGGGCCTCCCTACGAGCAGTACTTC. Translation gives CASSLGPPYEQYF.